Listed here are 2 T cell receptor beta chains from one sample, sequenced in a study of siplizumab effects on memory and regulatory T cells. Sequenced by immunoSEQ multiplex PCR; TCRdb stores in-frame clones only, minus some. The sample carries 99,000 or so clones, about 94% recorded once. The sample consisted of non-Treg CD4+ T cells sorted from blood. These receptors originate from a human donor in good health.

The rearrangement uses TRBV7-8 and TRBJ2-1; no clear D. Germline lookup yields CDR1 SGHVS and CDR2 FQNEAQ. The V end was cut by 2 bases, the J end by 8 bases, with 7 bases between. The CDR3 spans 12 residues. CDR3: CASSLRTDEQFF. The CDR3, as DNA: TGTGCCAGCAGCTTAAGAACGGATGAGCAGTTCTTC.

This clone has only one observation. CDR3 in amino acids: CASSSQRNTNEKLFF. The CDR3 DNA is TGTGCCAGCAGCTCCCAGCGGAATACTAATGAAAAACTGTTTTTT. This chain joins TRBV11-2 and TRBJ1-4; D gene ambiguous. The CDR3 is 15 amino acids. Trimming left V 4 bases short and J 2 bases short, with 11 bases between. Germline CDR1 SGHAT, CDR2 FQNNGV.